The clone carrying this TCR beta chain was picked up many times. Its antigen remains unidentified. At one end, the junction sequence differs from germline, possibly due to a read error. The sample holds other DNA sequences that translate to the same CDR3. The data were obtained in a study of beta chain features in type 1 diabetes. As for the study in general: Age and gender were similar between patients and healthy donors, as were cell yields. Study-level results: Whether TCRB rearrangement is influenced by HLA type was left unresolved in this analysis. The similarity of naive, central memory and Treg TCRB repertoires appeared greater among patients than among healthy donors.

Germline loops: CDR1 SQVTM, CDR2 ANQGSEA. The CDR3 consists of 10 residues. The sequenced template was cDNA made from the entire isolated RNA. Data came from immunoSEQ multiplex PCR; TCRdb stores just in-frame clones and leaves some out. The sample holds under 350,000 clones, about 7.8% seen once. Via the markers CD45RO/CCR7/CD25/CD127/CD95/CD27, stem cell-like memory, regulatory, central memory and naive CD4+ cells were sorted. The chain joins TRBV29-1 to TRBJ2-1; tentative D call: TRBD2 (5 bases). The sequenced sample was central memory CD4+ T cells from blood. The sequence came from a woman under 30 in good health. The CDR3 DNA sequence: TGTAGCGCCGGGGTCAATGAGCAGTTCTTC. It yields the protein CSAGVNEQFF.